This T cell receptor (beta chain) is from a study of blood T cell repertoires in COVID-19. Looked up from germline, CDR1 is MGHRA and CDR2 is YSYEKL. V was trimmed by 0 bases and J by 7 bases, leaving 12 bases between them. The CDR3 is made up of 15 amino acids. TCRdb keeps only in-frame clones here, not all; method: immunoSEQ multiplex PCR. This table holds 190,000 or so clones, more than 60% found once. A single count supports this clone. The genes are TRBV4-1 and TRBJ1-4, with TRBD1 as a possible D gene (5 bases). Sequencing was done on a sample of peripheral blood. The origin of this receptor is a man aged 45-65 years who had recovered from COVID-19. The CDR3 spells CASSQDVRVPEKLFF. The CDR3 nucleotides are TGCGCCAGCAGCCAAGACGTCAGGGTCCCTGAAAAACTGTTTTTT.